A single sample gave rise to the 31 T cell receptor beta chains below, sequenced in a study of blood T cell repertoires in COVID-19. TCRdb keeps only in-frame clones here, not all; method: immunoSEQ multiplex PCR. The data hold 100,000 to 150,000 clones, with 85% observed a single time. Sequencing input: peripheral blood. Every receptor here comes from a man aged 80 or over with active or convalescent COVID-19.

The chain is built from TRBV14 and TRBJ1-2; D might be TRBD1 (6 bases). Trimming left V 4 bases short and J 4 bases short, with 13 bases between. Germline lookup yields CDR1 SGHDN and CDR2 FVKESK. This CDR3 is built from 14 residues. DNA of the CDR3: TGTGCCAGCAGCCTTGGACAGCCGTTCTATGGCTACACCTTC. This sequence encodes CASSLGQPFYGYTF.

This chain connects TRBV3-1 (or the pseudogene TRBV3-2) to TRBJ2-3, with 9 bases aligning to TRBD1. The CDR3 runs 16 residues. The germline V gene has CDR1 LGHDT and CDR2 YNNKEL (reference sequence). V lost 1 base, J lost 5 bases, and 7 bases stayed unmatched. CDR3 amino acids: CASSQAGRQGGDTQYF. In nucleotides, the CDR3 is TGTGCCAGCAGCCAAGCGGGGAGACAGGGGGGAGATACGCAGTATTTT.

The chain links TRBV7-2 to TRBJ2-7; 9 bases align to TRBD2. Unmatched junction bases numbered 14, after V lost 5 bases and J lost 0 bases. The CDR3 runs 18 residues. Germline CDR1 is SGHTA and CDR2 is FQGNSA. CDR3 in amino acids: CASSPFRDAGGGSYEQYF. DNA for the CDR3: TGTGCCAGCAGCCCCTTTAGGGACGCGGGGGGGGGCTCCTACGAGCAGTACTTC.

V and J are TRBV30 and TRBJ2-5; 11 bases align to TRBD2. This CDR3 contains 16 residues. Germline V gene data show CDR1 as GTSNPN and CDR2 as SVGIG (reference sequence). Unmatched junction bases numbered 10, after V lost 2 bases and J lost 5 bases. CDR3: CAWSPSASGGWETQYF. As DNA, the CDR3 is TGTGCCTGGAGTCCCTCGGCTAGCGGGGGGTGGGAGACCCAGTACTTC.

This clone was found once. This rearrangement joins TRBV2 to TRBJ1-6, with 7 nucleotides matching TRBD1. There are 16 residues in the CDR3. Germline CDR1 reads SNHLY; CDR2 reads FYNNEI. CDR3 DNA: TGTGCGACCAGGGGGGATGCGGACTACTATAATTCACCCCTCCACTTT. It codes for CATRGDADYYNSPLHF.

The chain carries TRBV24-1 and TRBJ2-1; tentatively, D is TRBD1 (6 bases). With 4 bases removed from V and 9 bases from J, the gap between germline ends came to 15 bases. Per germline, CDR1 KGHDR and CDR2 SFDVKD. The CDR3 spans 14 residues. The CDR3 coding sequence is TGTGCCACCAGTGACCTCCTCACAGGGCCTGAGCAGTTCTTC. Its protein product is CATSDLLTGPEQFF.

This chain uses TRBV3-1 (or the pseudogene TRBV3-2) with TRBJ2-7, with D perhaps matching TRBD2 (6 bases). The CDR3 runs 14 residues. The germline V gene encodes CDR1 LGHDT and CDR2 YNNKEL (reference sequence). V shed 1 base and J shed 4 bases, with 11 bases lying between them. CDR3 sequence (DNA): TGTGCCAGCAGCCAAGGCGGGATTAGTTACGAGCAGTACTTC. This sequence encodes CASSQGGISYEQYF.

The chain has TRBV25-1 and TRBJ2-6; D is perhaps TRBD1 (6 bases). The CDR3 length is 16 residues. V was cut by 1 base and J by 2 bases, with 9 bases left in between. CDR1 and CDR2 from the germline V gene are MGHDK and SYGVNS. This chain's CDR3 is CASSEWTATGANVLTF. For the CDR3, the DNA is TGTGCCAGCAGTGAATGGACAGCGACTGGGGCCAACGTCCTGACTTTC.

This chain connects TRBV6-5 to TRBJ1-2, with D unclear. Looked up from germline, CDR1 is MNHEY and CDR2 is SVGAGI. The CDR3 totals 14 residues. With 5 bases removed from V and 5 bases from J, the gap between germline ends came to 15 bases. The CDR3 loop reads CASSTGTTVYGYTF. The CDR3 DNA reads TGTGCCAGCAGTACTGGAACTACTGTATATGGCTACACCTTC.

This clone was counted a single time. V gene TRBV6-4 combines with J gene TRBJ1-1; 7 bases agree with TRBD1. Trimming took 3 bases from V and 5 from J; bases not matched to a gene: 6. Per the germline V gene, CDR1 is MRHNA and CDR2 is SNTAGT. CDR3 size: 14 residues. The CDR3 loop is CASSDPDRPTEAFF. Here the CDR3 DNA reads TGTGCCAGCAGTGATCCGGACAGGCCAACTGAAGCTTTCTTT.

V is TRBV7-3 and J is TRBJ1-3; D is undetermined. Trimming took 4 bases from V and 0 from J, leaving 10 bases between them. CDR3 size: 15 residues. The germline CDR1 and CDR2 sequences are SGHTA and FQGTGA. In DNA, the CDR3 is TGTGCCAGCAGCTCCTTTGTCGGCTCTGGAAACACCATATATTTT. This codes for CASSSFVGSGNTIYF. Complete variable domain (other parts from reference TRBV7-3 and TRBJ1-3): GAGVSQTPSNKVTEKGKYVELRCDPISGHTALYWYRQSLGQGPEFLIYFQGTGAADDSGLPNDRFFAVRPEGSVSTLKIQRTERGDSAVYLCASSSFVGSGNTIYFGEGSWLTVV.

This clone was seen a handful of times. This rearrangement joins TRBV15 to TRBJ2-3; 8 nucleotides agree with TRBD1. There are 14 residues in the CDR3. V was clipped by 5 bases and J by 3 bases; unmatched bases: 4. Germline CDR1 LNHNV, CDR2 YYDKDF (reference sequence). CDR3 nucleotide sequence: TGTGCCACCAGCTCCCGACAGGGGACAGATACGCAGTATTTT. Residues: CATSSRQGTDTQYF.

This clone was seen a single time. V usage is TRBV10-3 and J usage is TRBJ2-2; 7 bases match TRBD1. Germline assignment: CDR1 ENHRY and CDR2 SYGVKD. The CDR3 is made up of 14 amino acids. The J segment lost 2 bases and the V segment lost 6 bases, leaving 3 bases of the junction unmatched. CDR3 in DNA: TGTGCCATCAGGGGGGACAGCAACACCGGGGAGCTGTTTTTT. Translation: CAIRGDSNTGELFF.

The gene calls are TRBV30 and TRBJ2-7, with TRBD1 identical over 9 bases. The CDR3 length is 15 residues. With 5 bases clipped from V and 2 bases from J, the junction kept 10 bases outside the gene matches. Germline lookup yields CDR1 GTSNPN and CDR2 SVGIG (reference sequence). The CDR3 DNA is TGTGCCTGGGGAACGGGACAGGGAAGAACCTACGAGCAGTACTTC. Protein product: CAWGTGQGRTYEQYF.

V is TRBV30 and J is TRBJ1-1; D not certain. The CDR3 loop spans 13 amino acids. V was shortened by 2 bases and J by 3 bases, with 10 bases between the two germline ends. Germline assignment: CDR1 GTSNPN and CDR2 SVGIG (reference sequence). The DNA for the CDR3 is TGTGCCTGGAGTCAGAGGGCAGACACTGAAGCTTTCTTT. Its translation is CAWSQRADTEAFF. Using reference TRBV30 and TRBJ1-1 for the parts outside the CDR3, the full variable domain is SQTIHQWPATLVQPVGSPLSLECTVEGTSNPNLYWYRQAAGRGLQLLFYSVGIGQISSEVPQNLSASRPQDRQFILSSKKLLLSDSGFYLCAWSQRADTEAFFGQGTRLTVV.

J is TRBJ2-3 and V is TRBV10-3; 7 nucleotides agree with TRBD2. Trimming at V came to 6 bases and at J to 3 bases, leaving 6 bases not matched to a gene. In germline, CDR1 is ENHRY, CDR2 SYGVKD. This CDR3 is built from 14 residues. CDR3 sequence: CAIRGGYGTDTQYF. The CDR3 DNA reads TGTGCCATCAGGGGGGGGTACGGGACAGATACGCAGTATTTT.

The genes are TRBV7-8 and TRBJ2-2; 9 bases line up with TRBD1. Germline CDR1 and CDR2: SGHVS and FQNEAQ. The V and J ends lost 5 bases and 5 bases, in that order; junction bases with no gene match: 12. The CDR3 has 17 amino acids. CDR3 region: CASSAAPGQGKTGELFF. CDR3 DNA: TGTGCCAGCAGCGCCGCCCCGGGACAGGGAAAAACCGGGGAGCTGTTTTTT.

This clone was detected only a few times. V and J are TRBV28 and TRBJ1-2; D unclear. This CDR3 is built from 12 residues. V was shortened by 4 bases and J by 4 bases, with 7 bases between the two germline ends. Germline V CDR1 and CDR2: MDHEN, SYDVKM. CDR3 sequence (DNA): TGTGCCAGCAGTTACTATCTCTATGGCTACACCTTC. The encoded protein is CASSYYLYGYTF.

The rearrangement joins TRBV2 to TRBJ2-5; 10 bases agree with TRBD1. Germline loops: CDR1 SNHLY, CDR2 FYNNEI. CDR3 length equals 14 residues. The V segment lost 7 bases and the J segment 7 bases; nucleotides outside the gene matches: 9. The CDR3 loop is CASTMGQGIGTQYF. Here the CDR3 DNA reads TGTGCCAGCACCATGGGACAGGGGATCGGGACCCAGTACTTC.

The chain joins TRBV7-3 to TRBJ2-3; 9 bases match TRBD1. This CDR3 has 15 residues. The germline V gene encodes CDR1 SGHTA and CDR2 FQGTGA. V trimming: 5 bases; J trimming: 1 base; junction bases outside the gene matches: 4. The chain's CDR3 is CASSPTGGRTDTQYF. For the CDR3, the DNA is TGTGCCAGCAGCCCAACAGGGGGCCGCACAGATACGCAGTATTTT.

This rearrangement joins TRBV5-4 to TRBJ2-1; TRBD2 matches at 13 bases. The CDR3 length is 16 residues. CDR1 and CDR2 from the germline V gene are SGHNT and YYREEE (reference sequence). With 4 bases clipped from V and 4 bases from J, the junction kept 5 bases outside the gene matches. The chain's CDR3 is CASSAELAGGYNEQFF. DNA of the CDR3: TGTGCCAGCAGCGCCGAACTAGCGGGAGGGTACAATGAGCAGTTCTTC.

The chain uses TRBV4-1 and TRBJ1-5; D is ambiguous. This CDR3 contains 14 residues. Germline assignment: CDR1 MGHRA and CDR2 YSYEKL. V shed 4 bases and J shed 5 bases, with 12 bases lying between them. CDR3 in DNA: TGCGCCAGCAGCCGCCAACTCGGGGATCAGCCCCAGCATTTT. Encoded protein: CASSRQLGDQPQHF.

At least ten counts were recorded for this clone. This chain joins TRBV5-1 and TRBJ1-1; 7 bases align to TRBD1. This CDR3 comprises 14 residues. CDR1 and CDR2 from the germline V gene are SGHRS and YFSETQ. J lost 1 base, V lost 1 base, and 1 base had no gene match. For the CDR3, the DNA is TGCGCCAGCAGCTTGAGGACAGGGAACACTGAAGCTTTCTTT. Protein product: CASSLRTGNTEAFF. Full variable domain (outside the CDR3, taken from reference TRBV5-1 and TRBJ1-1): KAGVTQTPRYLIKTRGQQVTLSCSPISGHRSVSWYQQTPGQGLQFLFEYFSETQRNKGNFPGRFSGRQFSNSRSEMNVSTLELGDSALYLCASSLRTGNTEAFFGQGTRLTVV.

The genes are TRBV19 and TRBJ2-2, with D perhaps matching TRBD2 (7 bases). V was pared by 3 bases and J by 1 base, with 21 bases between. The CDR3 contains 19 residues. The germline gives CDR1 LNHDA, CDR2 SQIVND (reference sequence). This chain's CDR3 is CASSIWPRGARMNTGELFF. CDR3 coding DNA: TGTGCCAGTAGTATTTGGCCCCGGGGGGCTAGAATGAACACCGGGGAGCTGTTTTTT.

The sample holds one count of this clone. The chain joins TRBV12-3 or TRBV12-4 to TRBJ2-1, with D uncertain. This CDR3 comprises 12 residues. V lost 5 bases to trimming and J lost 9 bases, with 11 bases between them. CDR3 nucleotides: TGTGCCAGCAGTCCCCTGCGTATTGAGCAGTTCTTC. Amino acid sequence: CASSPLRIEQFF.

The rearrangement joins TRBV19 to TRBJ2-5; TRBD1 aligns across 7 bases. Looked up from germline, CDR1 is LNHDA and CDR2 is SQIVND (reference sequence). The CDR3 extends over 12 amino acids. The junction had 6 bases not matched to a gene; V was cut back by 9 bases and J by 5 bases. CDR3 protein: CASRDRVETQYF. As DNA, the CDR3 is TGTGCCAGCAGAGACAGGGTGGAGACCCAGTACTTC.

J is TRBJ1-2 and V is TRBV12-3 or TRBV12-4; the D gene is possibly TRBD1 (5 bases). V was cut by 6 bases and J by 8 bases, with 13 bases left in between. The CDR3 contains 12 residues. The CDR3 sequence is CASSSSRVGYTF. Here the CDR3 DNA reads TGTGCCAGCAGCTCGTCCAGGGTGGGCTACACCTTC.

This chain joins TRBV6-5 and TRBJ2-7; 7 bases match TRBD1. V lost 0 bases, J lost 2 bases, and 4 bases stayed unmatched. The CDR3 contains 15 residues. Germline CDR1 and CDR2: MNHEY and SVGAGI. CDR3 DNA sequence: TGTGCCAGCAGTTACTCGGGGGACAGCGCCTACGAGCAGTACTTC. This sequence encodes CASSYSGDSAYEQYF.

The chain couples TRBV27 to TRBJ2-7; 10 bases line up with TRBD2. The CDR3 loop spans 17 amino acids. The V gene's germline CDR1 is MNHEY and CDR2 SMNVEV (reference sequence). V dropped 5 bases and J dropped 0; count of bases not matched to a gene: 10. The CDR3 DNA reads TGTGCCAGCAGTCCGAACCGCCTAGCGGGAGCCTCCTACGAGCAGTACTTC. This translates into CASSPNRLAGASYEQYF.

This sequence joins TRBV7-2 and TRBJ1-1; D possibly corresponds to TRBD1 (6 bases). The CDR3 runs 14 residues. The germline CDR1 and CDR2 sequences are SGHTA and FQGNSA. The V gene lost 0 bases and the J gene lost 2 bases, with 7 bases spanning the gap. CDR3 nucleotides: TGTGCCAGCAGCTTAGCAGGGGGAAACACTGAAGCTTTCTTT. The encoded protein is CASSLAGGNTEAFF.

The chain is built from TRBV5-6 and TRBJ1-1; tentative D call: TRBD1 (5 bases). The ends were cut back, 4 bases at V and 0 bases at J, with 13 bases in the middle. The CDR3 extends over 15 amino acids. CDR1 SGHDT and CDR2 YYEEEE come from the germline V gene. The CDR3: CASSRLRDVNTEAFF. CDR3 bases: TGTGCCAGCAGCCGACTCAGGGATGTGAACACTGAAGCTTTCTTT.